The T cell receptor (beta chain) under discussion was sequenced for a study of T cell responses to AZD1222 COVID-19 vaccine. Study-wide results and caveats: Only 5 or 6 individuals given AZD1222 were seropositive at baseline. After two AZD1222 doses, spike-specific TCR breadth and depth rose versus day 0. Donors were chiefly white British, with a greater number of females, and clonal diversity was perhaps underestimated.

The CDR3 is 14 residues long. Germline V gene data show CDR1 as SGHNT and CDR2 as YYREEE (reference sequence). V was clipped by 3 bases and J by 0 bases, with 9 bases between them. This clone was seen once. What it recognizes is unknown. Sequenced by immunoSEQ multiplex PCR; TCRdb stores in-frame clones only, minus some. Among 150,000 to 200,000 clones listed, approximately 94% were seen once. This sequence originates from an adult who received the AZD1222 COVID-19 vaccine. Specimen: peripheral blood, collected 28 days after the second AZD1222 dose. The chain carries TRBV5-4 and TRBJ2-5, with D possibly TRBD1 on 5 matching bases. CDR3 DNA: TGTGCCAGCAGCTCCAGGGATTACCAAGAGACCCAGTACTTC. Its protein product is CASSSRDYQETQYF.